This entry lists 2 T cell receptor beta chains sequenced from one sample in a study of blood T cell repertoires in COVID-19. Assay: immunoSEQ multiplex PCR; the TCRdb copy retains only in-frame clones and omits some. Of about 250,000 clones in the sample, around 88% were seen once. The material sequenced was peripheral blood. The receptors were gathered from a young woman with COVID-19, enrolled during active disease.

This clone was found a few times. This chain links TRBV11-2 with TRBJ1-4; D perhaps matches TRBD1 (5 bases). This CDR3 contains 15 residues. The V end lost 5 bases, the J end lost 0 bases, and 10 bases lay between the germline ends. Germline V lookup: CDR1 SGHAT, CDR2 FQNNGV. In nucleotides, the CDR3 is TGTGCCAGCAGCCAGACAGTTGCAACTAATGAAAAACTGTTTTTT. It codes for CASSQTVATNEKLFF.

The rearrangement uses TRBV4-3 and TRBJ1-3; D remains ambiguous. The CDR3 is 15 residues long. Germline V gives CDR1 LGHNA, CDR2 YSLEER. V lost 0 bases and J 4 bases, leaving 10 bases between the germline ends. Written as DNA, the CDR3 is TGCGCCAGCAGCCAAGACGCGGGTACAGGAAACACCATATATTTT. It yields the protein CASSQDAGTGNTIYF.